The source of this T cell receptor beta chain is a study of CD8 T cell repertoires and HIV-1 epitope variants (TCRdb year 2020). A note on the overall study: Twenty-five peptides representing autologous and known Gag and Nef epitope variants were each used to stimulate T cells in separate culture wells. An aliquot of 1M T cells was saved as an uncultured baseline condition, separate from the approximately 75 T cell cultures. The control conditions were a CMV, EBV and flu peptide pool, the Ebola AY9 epitope as a negative control, and a well with no peptide. A total of roughly 78 T cell cultures were run, with each culture condition performed in triplicate except for one peptide, which was performed in duplicate. Cultures were maintained for 9 to 10 days in IMDM with gentamicin, and half-media changes adding IL-2, IL-7 and IL-15 were performed on days 3 and 7. Three Gag epitope families and Nef HW9 and YT9 were included among the tested epitopes. T cells were enriched using the EasySep Human T Cell Enrichment Kit and then co-cultured with an equal number of autologous T cell-negative cells acting as antigen-presenting cells. The study at large found these results: Only TCR beta chains were identified by the assay, and proliferation to antigen, not T cell function or cytokine profile, was indicated. Of the nine antigen-specific TCR beta clonotypes identified, about six appeared cross-reactive for autologous or known escape epitope variants. The Nef KF9 family was recognized by five clonotypes and the HW9 family by one, and no responses to the TAALDMSHF plasma variant were observed.

The EasySep Human CD8+ T Cell Enrichment Kit was used on day 10 to isolate CD8+ T cells from every culture. Comments on this clone: This clone's antigen is unknown. Base qualities were left out, and no much larger clone turns up one base away.

Sequencing of TCR beta CDR3 regions was done on the immunoSEQ platform at survey depth. The QIAamp DNA micro kit was used to extract genomic DNA from every cultured and uncultured CD8+ T cell population. The authors' pipeline ran thus. Samples with fewer than 5,000 productive reads were excluded, resulting in the removal of about 6% of the roughly 75 HIV peptide-stimulated cultures. A MANAFEST web app trimmed sequences to CDR3 and removed nonproductive sequences, CDR3s under 5 amino acids, and those not starting C or ending F/W. Antigen-specific clonotypes had to expand in at least 2 of 3 replicates versus no-peptide control at FDR 0.01, only within one epitope family. In addition, a specific clonotype needed a frequency at least fivefold higher than in wells stimulated with peptides from other epitope families. TCRdb took this table from immuneACCESS and kept in-frame rearrangements with V and J called. Such tables lack part of the clones; where checked against another copy, unresolved V genes explain under half of the gap, and the rest is unexplained. For V, J and clone size, that table is used; D and trimming come from the DNA. The table for this sample lists roughly 5,000 clones; roughly three fifths of them were counted only once. The ten biggest clones cover 30% to 45% of the sample.

CDR1 SGHKS and CDR2 YYEKEE are derived from the germline V gene (reference sequence). Inclusive of the bounding cysteine and phenylalanine, the CDR3 is 15 residues long. Only the CDR3 DNA stays, 45 bases, in frame from base 1. Trimming at the junction amounts to 2 bases on V and 0 bases on J, and the germline ends lie 9 bases apart. This receptor chain uses TRBV5-5 and TRBJ2-4; the D gene cannot be resolved beyond TRBD1 or TRBD2, each matching 5 bases. Material: cultured CD8+ T cells derived from PBMCs. The clonotype was recovered from a male donor with HIV. The nucleotide sequence reads TGTGCCAGCAGCTTAATTGGGGGAGCCAAAAACATTCAGTACTTC. The resulting protein is CASSLIGGAKNIQYF.